One and the same sample provided the 24 T cell receptor beta chains below, sequenced in a study of vaccination effects on CD4 cells after COVID-19. In the ViraFEST assay, antigen-specific CD4+ clonotypes were identified by expansion after peptide-pool stimulation. Upon completion of around ten days in culture, CD4+ T cells were isolated. The infection with SARS-CoV-2 (confirmed by PCR) occurred in this person between March and December 2020. Clones were sequenced by immunoSEQ multiplex PCR, and TCRdb holds only the in-frame ones, with some missing. The table has about 70,000 clones, roughly 73% seen once. These receptors' antigens are unknown. Source: CD4+ T cells from PBMCs cultured with HIV peptides, taken before COVID-19 vaccination. As for subset: HIV-1 Nef peptide pool negative control/reference culture. The source of these receptors is a human donor who had a prior SARS-CoV-2 infection.

The J gene is TRBJ2-7, the V gene TRBV9; D gene unclear. V lost 0 bases to trimming and J lost 2 bases, with 12 bases between them. Germline CDR1 reads SGDLS; CDR2 reads YYNGEE. This CDR3 region has 15 residues. The CDR3 protein is CASSVEGSAPYEQYF. CDR3 DNA: TGTGCCAGCAGCGTAGAGGGCTCAGCCCCCTACGAGCAGTACTTC.

The V gene is TRBV27, the J gene TRBJ1-2, with D perhaps matching TRBD1 (5 bases). CDR3 length equals 15 residues. V was trimmed by 5 bases and J by 4 bases, leaving 17 bases between them. Per the germline V gene, CDR1 is MNHEY and CDR2 is SMNVEV (reference sequence). The CDR3 here is CASSPIPDKFYGYTF. In DNA, the CDR3 is TGTGCCAGCAGTCCCATTCCGGACAAATTCTATGGCTACACCTTC.

This clone occurred a few times. The chain carries TRBV11-1 and TRBJ1-2; D is undetermined. The CDR3 consists of 14 residues. V was trimmed by 0 bases and J by 3 bases, leaving 8 bases between them. CDR1 is SGHAT and CDR2 is FQDESV in the germline V gene (reference sequence). The DNA of the CDR3 is TGTGCCAGCAGCTTAGCCCTGACGGACTATGGCTACACCTTC. This gives the protein CASSLALTDYGYTF.

The chain combines TRBV18 with TRBJ2-7, with TRBD1 matching 10 bases. The germline gives CDR1 KGHSH, CDR2 LQKENI. The CDR3 length is 14 residues. Trimming took 3 bases from V and 3 from J; bases not matched to a gene: 2. Here the CDR3 DNA reads TGTGCCAGCTCACCGCGGGACAGGGGCTACGAGCAGTACTTC. It translates to CASSPRDRGYEQYF.

J is TRBJ1-4 and V is TRBV4-2; 8 bases are a match to TRBD1. The germline CDR1 and CDR2 sequences are LGHNA and YNFKEQ. The CDR3 totals 16 residues. Trimming cost V 0 bases and J 8 bases; bases outside gene matches: 8. CDR3 region: CASSQEGGRGQEKLFF. DNA for the CDR3: TGTGCCAGCAGCCAAGAAGGGGGCAGGGGGCAGGAAAAACTGTTTTTT.

V is TRBV10-3 and J is TRBJ1-1; possibly TRBD1 for D (5 bases). The CDR3 sequence is 16 residues long. Germline V CDR1 and CDR2: ENHRY, SYGVKD. Trimming took 4 bases from V and 2 from J, leaving 17 bases between them. Written as DNA, the CDR3 is TGTGCCATCAGTGGGGGGAACCGATTCTTCAACACTGAAGCTTTCTTT. This codes for CAISGGNRFFNTEAFF.

This clone was seen a few times. V is TRBV11-1 and J is TRBJ2-6; D may be TRBD1 (5 bases). CDR3 length: 15 residues. Between the trimmed V and J ends, which lost 0 bases and 3 bases, there was a span of 6 bases. CDR1 and CDR2 (germline): SGHAT, FQDESV (reference sequence). Written as DNA, the CDR3 is TGTGCCAGCAGCTTAGCAGGGGTTGGGGCCAACGTCCTGACTTTC. It translates to CASSLAGVGANVLTF.

This clone has a handful of counts. The CDR3 DNA sequence: TGTGCCAGCAGTCCTTCGAGGCGGAATTCGCAGTATTTT. Translating it yields CASSPSRRNSQYF. The chain uses TRBV3-1 (or the pseudogene TRBV3-2) and TRBJ2-3; D remains unclear. The V end lost 6 bases, the J end lost 10 bases, and 17 bases lay between the germline ends. CDR1 is LGHDT and CDR2 is YNNKEL in the germline V gene (reference sequence). The CDR3 covers 13 residues.

This clone has just a few counts. V gene TRBV6-1 combines with J gene TRBJ1-5; 7 bases match TRBD1. Per germline, CDR1 MNHNS and CDR2 SASEGT. The V and J ends lost 4 bases and 6 bases, in that order; junction bases with no gene match: 15. This CDR3 has 17 amino acids. In DNA form, the CDR3 reads TGTGCCAGCAGTGCCCGTCAAAGACAGGGTCTTGGTCAGCCCCAGCATTTT. Translating gives CASSARQRQGLGQPQHF.

The chain couples TRBV19 to TRBJ2-3; 7 bases line up with TRBD1. J lost 6 bases, V lost 4 bases, and 7 bases had no gene match. This CDR3 comprises 14 residues. CDR1 is LNHDA, CDR2 SQIVND, per germline (reference sequence). This chain's CDR3 is CASSTTGSSDTQYF. In nucleotides, the CDR3 is TGTGCCAGTAGTACGACAGGGTCCAGCGATACGCAGTATTTT.

The V and J genes are TRBV5-4 and TRBJ2-7, with a weak D call TRBD2 (6 bases). Germline CDR1 SGHNT, CDR2 YYREEE (reference sequence). V lost 4 bases and J lost 5, with 16 bases in between. CDR3 length: 14 amino acids. In nucleotides, the CDR3 is TGTGCCAGCAGCGACGGAGCAGAGCGGGACGAGCAGTACTTC. It specifies CASSDGAERDEQYF.

The J gene is TRBJ2-7, the V gene TRBV4-3; D might be TRBD2 (7 bases). The CDR3 extends over 14 amino acids. The germline gives CDR1 LGHNA, CDR2 YSLEER. V lost 4 bases to trimming and J lost 3 bases, with 13 bases between them. In nucleotides, the CDR3 is TGCGCCAGCAGCCGTCACAGGGAGGGCTACGAGCAGTACTTC. It specifies CASSRHREGYEQYF.

The chain employs TRBV2 and TRBJ1-5; 9 bases line up with TRBD1. The CDR3 extends over 14 amino acids. CDR1 SNHLY and CDR2 FYNNEI come from the germline V gene. Unmatched junction bases numbered 6, after V lost 6 bases and J lost 6 bases. CDR3 amino acids: CASSDTGGGQPQHF. The CDR3 nucleotides are TGTGCCAGCAGCGATACAGGGGGCGGTCAGCCCCAGCATTTT.

The CDR3 DNA reads TGCGCCAGCAGCCAAGAATTCCTCGTTCGAACCCAGTACTTC. It is translated as CASSQEFLVRTQYF. This rearrangement joins TRBV4-1 to TRBJ2-5; no definite D call. Germline CDR1 reads MGHRA; CDR2 reads YSYEKL. The CDR3 extends over 14 amino acids. V was shortened by 0 bases and J by 8 bases, with 13 bases between the two germline ends.

V is TRBV19 and J is TRBJ1-2; 7 bases agree with TRBD1. Germline V lookup: CDR1 LNHDA, CDR2 SQIVND (reference sequence). The CDR3 length is 14 residues. With V trimmed by 5 bases and J by 4 bases, 7 bases remained unmatched. The CDR3 coding sequence is TGTGCCAGTAGTGACAGGGCCCAGTCCTATGGCTACACCTTC. Amino acids: CASSDRAQSYGYTF.

The chain combines TRBV4-3 with TRBJ1-6, with D hard to call. The CDR3 contains 14 residues. Per germline, CDR1 LGHNA and CDR2 YSLEER. V was shortened by 0 bases and J by 7 bases, with 7 bases between the two germline ends. Here the CDR3 DNA reads TGCGCCAGCAGCCAAGAGTTTAAGAATTCACCCCTCCACTTT. It specifies CASSQEFKNSPLHF.

This rearrangement joins TRBV6-6 to TRBJ2-5; 11 bases line up with TRBD2. Trimming at V came to 5 bases and at J to 3 bases, leaving 11 bases not matched to a gene. CDR3 length equals 17 residues. From germline, CDR1 is MNHNY and CDR2 SVGAGI (reference sequence). CDR3 coding DNA: TGTGCCAGCAGTCCCGGGTGGGGGGGACTAGCGGAAGAGACCCAGTACTTC. Its translation: CASSPGWGGLAEETQYF.

The chain links TRBV6-5 to TRBJ1-1; D unresolved. The length of the CDR3 is 15 residues. With 5 bases removed from V and 3 bases from J, the gap between germline ends came to 16 bases. The V gene's germline CDR1 is MNHEY and CDR2 SVGAGI. DNA of the CDR3: TGTGCCAGCAGTACCCGAGGCGGAGTGTACACTGAAGCTTTCTTT. This sequence encodes CASSTRGGVYTEAFF.

This clone was counted between two and nine times. This chain connects TRBV11-2 to TRBJ2-1; unclear D gene. Trimming shortened V by 1 base and J by 12 bases, and 10 bases separated the two germline ends. This CDR3 has 12 residues. Germline V gives CDR1 SGHAT, CDR2 FQNNGV. DNA for the CDR3: TGTGCCAGCAGCTTAGCGGACCCAGGGCAGTTCTTC. Protein sequence: CASSLADPGQFF.

The chain joins TRBV18 to TRBJ2-7; tentatively, D is TRBD1 or TRBD2 (5 bases each). Germline V gene lookup returns CDR1 KGHSH and CDR2 LQKENI. V lost 6 bases and J lost 3, with 18 bases in between. The CDR3 contains 15 residues. This chain's CDR3 is CASSINRDGFYEQYF. CDR3 nucleotide sequence: TGTGCCAGCTCCATCAACCGGGACGGGTTCTACGAGCAGTACTTC.

The chain links TRBV7-2 to TRBJ1-4; perhaps TRBD1 as D (5 bases). The V gene's germline CDR1 is SGHTA and CDR2 FQGNSA. V was pared by 4 bases and J by 4 bases, with 13 bases between. This CDR3 is built from 15 residues. CDR3 bases: TGTGCCAGCAGCTCCCAGGGACGGATTAATGAAAAACTGTTTTTT. Protein product: CASSSQGRINEKLFF.

This chain joins TRBV3-1 (or the pseudogene TRBV3-2) and TRBJ1-1, with a weak D call TRBD1 (5 bases). Germline V lookup: CDR1 LGHDT, CDR2 YNNKEL (reference sequence). V lost 4 bases, J lost 5 bases, and 23 bases lay in between. The CDR3 extends over 17 amino acids. CDR3 DNA: TGTGCCAGCAGCCTAACTGTTGGGGGACGAGAGGTTACTGAAGCTTTCTTT. It is translated as CASSLTVGGREVTEAFF.

This chain uses TRBV10-3 with TRBJ1-6; maybe TRBD1 (5 bases). The V end was cut by 11 bases, the J end by 5 bases, with 10 bases between. Germline V CDR1 and CDR2: ENHRY, SYGVKD. The CDR3 has 12 amino acids. The CDR3 reads CAVGDDNSPLHF. CDR3 nucleotides: TGTGCCGTTGGGGACGATAATTCACCCCTCCACTTT.

This clone has more than one count but fewer than ten. The chain combines TRBV20-1 with TRBJ2-7; tentatively, D is TRBD2 (6 bases). The germline V gene has CDR1 DFQATT and CDR2 SNEGSKA (reference sequence). The CDR3 spans 11 residues. V was shortened by 6 bases and J by 8 bases, with 14 bases between the two germline ends. The CDR3 is CSARLGSQQYF. Written as DNA, the CDR3 is TGCAGTGCCCGACTAGGATCACAGCAGTACTTC.